One T cell receptor beta chain is described in this entry. Its antigen specificity is not known. The record has no base qualities; no much larger clone is one base away. The data were obtained in a study of cytomegalovirus exposure and HLA in healthy donors (TCRdb year 2017). A note on the overall study: The roughly 650 repertoires of the first cohort and the 120 or so validation repertoires were produced on the same platform, according to a later analysis. The study aimed to test whether cataloging public T cell receptors could reveal signatures of past pathogen exposure. In addition to the first cohort of approximately 650 subjects, a separate validation cohort of 120 different subjects was used. To predict cytomegalovirus infection status, the study brought together high-throughput TCR immunosequencing, statistical association of individual TCRs with disease status, and machine learning. Overall study results and their limits: The study listed 164 TCR beta chains as associated with cytomegalovirus. Across donors, most TCR sequences were observed very rarely, whereas some public TCRs were present in many individuals. Subsequent analysis determined that TCRs grouped into clusters in the first cohort also showed a tendency toward co-occurrence across the 130 or so validation repertoires, and 94% of cluster scores exceeded 0. It was suggested by the authors that the approach could potentially be generalized to other disease states and immunological phenotypes. The validation cohort had no HLA typing available for a later analysis, so co-occurrence within that cohort was assessed over all 110 or so repertoires. The classifier was reported to diagnose cytomegalovirus status with high specificity and sensitivity in both the original and validation cohorts. A few of the identified cytomegalovirus-associated TCR beta chains were confirmed in vitro to be specific for cytomegalovirus antigens.

Libraries came from the immunoSEQ multiplex PCR assay. As for the authors' bioinformatics: To diagnose cytomegalovirus status from the catalog of TCR beta chain sequences, a statistical classification framework was built. The table comes from immuneACCESS by way of TCRdb, which keeps in-frame sequences with V and J called. Part of the clones is missing from these tables; in studies checked, under half for an unresolved V gene and the rest for unknown reasons. V and J calls plus clone size are reproduced from that table; the DNA served to infer D and trimming. Across this sample there are 85,000 to 120,000 clones, with 88% seen only once. In total, the top ten clones hold around 1.7% of the sample. From the cysteine up to the phenylalanine, the CDR3 has a length of 17 residues. The only DNA kept is the CDR3, 51 bases in frame from the first base. The germline V gene encodes CDR1 ENHRY and CDR2 SYGVKD. V is pared back by 0 bases and J by 3 bases, with 17 bases lying between the germline termini.

The donors belonged to the validation cohort of over a hundred subjects, which was separate from the roughly 680-subject first cohort. The specimen sequenced was PBMCs. The sequence links TRBV10-3 to TRBJ1-2; the D segment could be TRBD1, given 5 matching bases. The TCR comes from a young woman in good health and CMV-seropositive. The CDR3: CAISESTYDGGDYGYTF. The nucleotides are TGTGCCATCAGTGAGTCGACGTATGACGGGGGGGACTATGGCTACACCTTC.